This TCR beta chain was obtained from a study of vaccination effects on CD4 cells after COVID-19. Study-wide points: Late post-vaccination samples showed marked contraction of infection- and vaccine-induced clones.

Remarks on this clone: The antigen is undetermined.

V was shortened by 3 bases and J by 0 bases, with 11 bases between the two germline ends. This CDR3 contains 15 residues. Germline V gene data show CDR1 as SGHTA and CDR2 as FQGNSA. Sequencing was performed with immunoSEQ multiplex PCR; in TCRdb, only in-frame clones are kept and a portion is missing. The table records about 74,000 clones, approximately 80% of them present only once. At the end of roughly ten days of culture, CD4+ T cells were isolated. The V call is TRBV7-2, the J call TRBJ1-1, with D perhaps TRBD1 (5 bases). The sequence came from a human donor who received a COVID-19 vaccine. The sample here was CD4+ T cells from PBMCs cultured without peptide, taken before COVID-19 vaccination. CDR3 bases: TGTGCCAGCAGCTTTGGGGCTACAGTGAACACTGAAGCTTTCTTT. The encoded protein is CASSFGATVNTEAFF.